This T cell receptor (beta chain) appears in the sequencing data of a study of high-grade serous ovarian cancer treatment subgroups. Produced via immunoSEQ multiplex PCR; TCRdb's table is partial and in-frame only. The repertoire includes 30,000 or so clones, around 80% of them detected once, and around 2.3% sits in the top ten. Per germline, CDR1 SGHAT and CDR2 FQNNGV. CDR3 length: 17 amino acids. Between the trimmed V and J ends, which lost 5 bases and 3 bases, there was a span of 20 bases. The tumor samples were collected prior to definitive surgery or chemotherapy. Sequencing was performed on tumor tissue. This sequence originates from a human donor with high-grade serous ovarian cancer. The V call is TRBV11-2, the J call TRBJ2-4; D is perhaps TRBD1 (5 bases). The CDR3 protein is CASSTLGVTVVKNIQYF. CDR3 DNA: TGTGCCAGCAGCACCCTAGGGGTGACAGTCGTCAAAAACATTCAGTACTTC.